A single TCR beta chain is shown here with its context. Its antigen is not identified. This specimen comes from a study of shared clonotypes between healthy human individuals. Study outcomes and limitations: Relative to memory subsets, naive subsets generally showed larger estimated richness.

The CDR3 extends over 13 amino acids. CDR1 is SGHNT, CDR2 YYREEE, per germline (reference sequence). The V segment lost 4 bases and the J segment 7 bases; nucleotides outside the gene matches: 4. The run depth of the assay was deep. Original processing methods: Filtering of immunoSEQ junctional sequences could not match full-length read filtering. TCRdb keeps only in-frame clones here, not all; method: immunoSEQ multiplex PCR. V and J calls and clone size are those listed in that table; D and trimming were worked out from the DNA. The sample lists fewer than 1.6 million clones, about 98.5% seen once, with 0.36% in the top ten.

Source material: naive CD4+ T cells sorted from blood. Subset: CD45RA+ positively selected. The chain joins TRBV5-4 to TRBJ2-1; TRBD2 matches at 8 bases. The TCR sequence derives from a man between 25 and 39 years old in good health. This CDR3 reads CASSGTSENEQFF. As DNA, the CDR3 is TGTGCCAGCAGCGGGACTAGTGAGAATGAGCAGTTCTTC.